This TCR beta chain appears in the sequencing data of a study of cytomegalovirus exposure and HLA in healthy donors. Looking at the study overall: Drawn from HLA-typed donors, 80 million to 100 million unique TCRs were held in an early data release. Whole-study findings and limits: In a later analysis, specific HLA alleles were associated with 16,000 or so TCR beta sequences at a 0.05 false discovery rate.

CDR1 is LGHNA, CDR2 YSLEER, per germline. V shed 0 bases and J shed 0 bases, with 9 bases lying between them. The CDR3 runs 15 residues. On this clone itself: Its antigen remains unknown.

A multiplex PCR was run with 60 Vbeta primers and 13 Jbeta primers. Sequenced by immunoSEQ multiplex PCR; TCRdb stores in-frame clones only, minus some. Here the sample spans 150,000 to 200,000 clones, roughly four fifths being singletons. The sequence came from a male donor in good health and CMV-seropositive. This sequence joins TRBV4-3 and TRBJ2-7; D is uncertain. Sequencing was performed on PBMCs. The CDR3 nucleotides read TGCGCCAGCAGCCAAGATCGTGGCTTCTCCTACGAGCAGTACTTC. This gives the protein CASSQDRGFSYEQYF.